This T cell receptor beta chain comes out of a study of T-cell reconstitution after alpha-beta-depleted transplantation in children. Library preparation (for TCRbeta) was performed with unique molecular identifiers. Each CDR3 protein gets one entry after TCRdb re-called the PCR reads with MiXCR. The repertoire holds around 600,000 distinct CDR3 sequences, with approximately 10% as singletons. This clonotype appeared a few times. The V end was cut by 0 bases, the J end by 15 bases, with 16 bases between. There are 13 residues in the CDR3. From germline, CDR1 is SGHRS and CDR2 YFSETQ. The source was PBMCs from the stem cell graft donor, collected from the stem cell graft. The TCR was taken from a human donor who donated a stem cell graft to a child with acute myeloid leukemia. The V gene is TRBV5-1, the J gene TRBJ2-1, with unresolved D. CDR3 DNA sequence: TGCGCCAGCAGCTTGGGTCTCGGGCAGGAACCGTTCTTC. Its protein is CASSLGLGQEPFF.